This entry features one TCR beta chain sequence. The data are from a study of blood T cell repertoires in COVID-19. Study overall: Both acute and convalescent COVID-19 samples were obtained from the United States, Italy and Spain.

The V end was cut by 0 bases, the J end by 0 bases, with 7 bases between. Germline V lookup: CDR1 SGHRS, CDR2 YFSETQ. This CDR3 is 15 amino acids long. Per the study methods: From reference gene primer amplification, estimates of nucleated cell counts were derived. This table comes from immunoSEQ multiplex PCR, and its TCRdb copy is limited to in-frame clones, with some not included. The DNA was the basis for D and trimming; V, J and clone size are from that table. The sample contains around 210,000 clones, approximately 87% of which appear only once. The sequencing input was peripheral blood. This sequence originates from a woman aged 70-85 years with acute or convalescent COVID-19. The chain uses TRBV5-1 and TRBJ1-3; D not certain. Here the CDR3 DNA reads TGCGCCAGCAGCTTGGCCGCCGGCTCTGGAAACACCATATATTTT. It specifies CASSLAAGSGNTIYF.